This T cell receptor beta chain was identified in a study of blood T cells in healthy people across ages. There are 13 residues in the CDR3. Germline lookup yields CDR1 LGHNA and CDR2 YSLEER. V was trimmed by 6 bases and J by 3 bases, leaving 11 bases between them. PCR was performed a second time for roughly 7 to 12 cycles using a sample-barcoded 5' primer and a J-beta primer mix. Unique molecular identifiers of 12 random nucleotides labeled each cDNA. TCRdb used MiXCR to reprocess the 5' RACE reads, holding one entry per CDR3 protein. The table lists around 990,000 distinct CDR3 sequences, more than 30% of them singletons, with around 12% in the top ten.

V is TRBV4-3 and J is TRBJ1-1; D may be TRBD1 (6 bases). Input material: blood. This receptor was identified in a young man in good health. The chain's CDR3 is CASRRAGDTEAFF. DNA for the CDR3: TGCGCCAGCAGAAGGGCAGGGGACACTGAAGCTTTCTTT.